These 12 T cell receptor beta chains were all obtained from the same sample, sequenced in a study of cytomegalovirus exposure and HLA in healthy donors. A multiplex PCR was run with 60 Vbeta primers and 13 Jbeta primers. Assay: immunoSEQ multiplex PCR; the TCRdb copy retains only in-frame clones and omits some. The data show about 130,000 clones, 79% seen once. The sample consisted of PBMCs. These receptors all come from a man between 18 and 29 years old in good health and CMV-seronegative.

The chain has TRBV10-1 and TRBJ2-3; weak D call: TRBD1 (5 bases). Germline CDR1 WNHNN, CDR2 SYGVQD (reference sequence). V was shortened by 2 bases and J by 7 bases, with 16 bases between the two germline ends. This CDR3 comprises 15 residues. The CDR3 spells CASSETEGVVNTQYF. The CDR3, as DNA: TGCGCCAGCAGTGAGACCGAAGGGGTGGTGAATACGCAGTATTTT.

The CDR3 region is CASSPISGQGTYEQYF. CDR3 bases: TGTGCCAGCAGCCCCATCTCAGGACAGGGGACCTACGAGCAGTACTTC. This chain joins TRBV7-8 and TRBJ2-7; TRBD1 matches at 9 bases. This CDR3 has 16 residues. V shed 5 bases, J shed 2 bases, and the junction held 10 bases outside the gene matches. Germline V CDR1 and CDR2: SGHVS, FQNEAQ.

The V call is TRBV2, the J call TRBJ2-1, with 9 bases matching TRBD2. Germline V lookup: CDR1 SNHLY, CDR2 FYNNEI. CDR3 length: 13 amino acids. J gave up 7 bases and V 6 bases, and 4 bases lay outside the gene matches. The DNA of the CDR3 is TGTGCCAGCAGCCGGACTAGCGTGAATGAGCAGTTCTTC. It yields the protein CASSRTSVNEQFF.

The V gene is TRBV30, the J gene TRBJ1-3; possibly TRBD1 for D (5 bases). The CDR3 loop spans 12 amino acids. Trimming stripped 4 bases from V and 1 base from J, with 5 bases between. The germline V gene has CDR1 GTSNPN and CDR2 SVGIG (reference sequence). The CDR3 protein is CAWTGSGNTIYF. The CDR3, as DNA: TGTGCCTGGACAGGGTCTGGAAACACCATATATTTT.

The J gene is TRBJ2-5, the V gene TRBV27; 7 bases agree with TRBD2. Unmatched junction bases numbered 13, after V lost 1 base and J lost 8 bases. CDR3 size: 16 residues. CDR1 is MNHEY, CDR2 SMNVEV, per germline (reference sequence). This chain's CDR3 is CASSLLVSGGSGTQYF. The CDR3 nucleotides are TGTGCCAGCAGTTTATTAGTTTCGGGCGGGAGTGGTACCCAGTACTTC.

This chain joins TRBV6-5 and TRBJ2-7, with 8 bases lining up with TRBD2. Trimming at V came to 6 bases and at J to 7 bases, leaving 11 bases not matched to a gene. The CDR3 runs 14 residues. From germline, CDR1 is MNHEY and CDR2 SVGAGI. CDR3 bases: TGTGCCAGCAGAAGAGCGGGAGAGGTGGGTGAGCAGTACTTC. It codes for CASRRAGEVGEQYF.

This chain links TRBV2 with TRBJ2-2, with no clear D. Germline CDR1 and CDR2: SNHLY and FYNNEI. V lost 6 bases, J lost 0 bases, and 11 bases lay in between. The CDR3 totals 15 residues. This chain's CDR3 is CASRSETTNTGELFF. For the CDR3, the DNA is TGTGCCAGCAGGTCGGAGACCACGAACACCGGGGAGCTGTTTTTT.

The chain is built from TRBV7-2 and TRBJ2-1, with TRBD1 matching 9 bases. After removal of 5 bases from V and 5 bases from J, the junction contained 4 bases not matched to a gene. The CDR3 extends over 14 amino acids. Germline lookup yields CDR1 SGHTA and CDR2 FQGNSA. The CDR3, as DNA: TGTGCCAGCAGCCCTGGACAGGGGAACAATGAGCAGTTCTTC. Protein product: CASSPGQGNNEQFF.

CDR3 nucleotide sequence: TGCGCCAGCAGAGAAGCGGAGACCCAGTACTTC. It translates to CASREAETQYF. The chain couples TRBV5-1 to TRBJ2-5; no definite D call. This CDR3 region has 11 residues. Trimming removed 5 bases from V and 5 bases from J, with 7 bases in between. The germline V gene has CDR1 SGHRS and CDR2 YFSETQ.

The CDR3 loop reads CASSLDPVSYEQYF. The CDR3, as DNA: TGTGCCAGCAGCTTAGATCCAGTCTCCTACGAGCAGTACTTC. The V and J genes are TRBV11-2 and TRBJ2-7; no clear D gene. This CDR3 has 14 residues. Between the trimmed V and J ends, which lost 0 bases and 0 bases, there was a span of 6 bases. The germline V gene has CDR1 SGHAT and CDR2 FQNNGV.

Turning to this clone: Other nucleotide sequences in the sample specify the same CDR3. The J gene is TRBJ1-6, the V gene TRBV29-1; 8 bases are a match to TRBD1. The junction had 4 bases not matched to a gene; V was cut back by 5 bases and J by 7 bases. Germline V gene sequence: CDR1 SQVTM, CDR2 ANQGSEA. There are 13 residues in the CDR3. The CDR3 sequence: CSVRGQENSPLHF. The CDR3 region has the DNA TGCAGCGTTAGGGGACAGGAAAATTCACCCCTCCACTTT.

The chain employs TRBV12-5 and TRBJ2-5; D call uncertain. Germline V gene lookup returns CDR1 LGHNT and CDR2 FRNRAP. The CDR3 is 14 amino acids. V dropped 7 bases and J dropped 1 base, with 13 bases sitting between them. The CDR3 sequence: CASVLLGLQETQYF. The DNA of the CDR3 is TGTGCTAGTGTCCTGCTGGGCCTCCAAGAGACCCAGTACTTC.